This T cell receptor (beta chain) was captured by sequencing in a study of T cell changes during pregnancy in multiple sclerosis. In its sample, this clone was seen once. Trimming cost V 5 bases and J 7 bases, with 9 bases left between them. The CDR3 runs to 12 residues. The germline gives CDR1 LNHDA, CDR2 SQIVND (reference sequence). Measured with immunoSEQ multiplex PCR; TCRdb has only the in-frame clones, and not every one. Of 35,000 to 40,000 clones listed, about 89% are singletons. The TCR comes from a female donor in good health, enrolled as a control in a pregnancy study. V gene TRBV19 combines with J gene TRBJ1-5; the D gene is possibly TRBD1 (5 bases). The specimen comprised CD4+ T cells from peripheral blood mononuclear cells, sampled in the third trimester of pregnancy. CDR3 amino acids: CASSRREQPQHF. CDR3 in DNA: TGTGCCAGTAGTCGCAGGGAACAGCCCCAGCATTTT.